This TCR beta chain is from a study of T cell responses to AZD1222 COVID-19 vaccine. General study results and limits: Nearly half of the spike-specific TCRs reportedly recognize variant regions that carry no mutations.

In the case of this clone: Antigen: not known.

Germline V CDR1 and CDR2: MNHEY, SVGAGI. The CDR3 spans 13 residues. V was cut by 5 bases and J by 2 bases, with 9 bases left in between. The assay was immunoSEQ multiplex PCR, and TCRdb's table has in-frame clones only and misses some. The table includes under 200,000 clones, roughly 94% detected once. The clonotype was recovered from an adult in good health. The genes are TRBV6-5 and TRBJ1-2; possible D gene TRBD1, 5 bases. This sample comprised peripheral blood, obtained on day 0 of AZD1222 vaccination. This chain's CDR3 is CASSPDTNYGYTF. The CDR3 DNA sequence: TGTGCCAGCAGTCCGGACACAAACTATGGCTACACCTTC.